The rows below give T cell receptor beta chains drawn from one sample of a study of blood T cells in healthy people across ages. TCRdb passed the 5' RACE reads through MiXCR, listing each CDR3 protein once. The table includes some 760,000 distinct CDR3 sequences, roughly 25% detected once. The same sample was also used in a study of T cells of mothers and their children.

Sequencing was performed on blood. All receptors come from a boy aged 5-17 years in good health. CDR3s include the opening cysteine and the closing phenylalanine or tryptophan. The D gene is left open where the match is weak. Some rows mark clone size as missing; the rest say once, few, many or name a class of expanded clone.

V gene,J gene,D gene,clone size,CDR3 protein,CDR3 DNA
TRBV27,TRBJ2-7,.,.,CASSLTRFSYEQYF,TGTGCCAGCAGTTTAACCAGGTTCTCCTACGAGCAGTACTTC
TRBV6-6,TRBJ1-1,.,.,CASHTEVPLEAFF,TGTGCCAGCCATACCGAGGTCCCCCTTGAAGCTTTCTTT
TRBV7-9,TRBJ2-5,TRBD2,few,CASSLDGLAAEETQYF,TGTGCCAGCAGCTTAGATGGGCTAGCGGCTGAAGAGACCCAGTACTTC
TRBV27,TRBJ1-6,TRBD1,few,CASSTGTGNSPLHF,TGTGCCAGCAGCACCGGGACAGGGAATTCACCCCTCCACTTT
TRBV7-9,TRBJ2-3,.,.,CASSLSLDADTQYF,TGTGCCAGCAGCCTTTCACTAGATGCAGATACGCAGTATTTT
TRBV6-5,TRBJ2-1,TRBD2,few,CASSPTSDSYNEQFF,TGTGCCAGCAGCCCAACTAGCGACTCCTACAATGAGCAGTTCTTC
TRBV6-6,TRBJ2-5,.,.,CASVYLWGETQYF,TGTGCCAGCGTATACCTATGGGGAGAGACCCAGTACTTC
TRBV5-1,TRBJ2-5,.,many,CASSGTQETQYF,TGTGCCAGCTCCGGGACACAAGAGACCCAGTACTTC
TRBV6-5,TRBJ2-1,.,few,CASSYSIGSNDNEQFF,TGTGCCAGCAGTTACTCGATTGGCAGCAACGACAATGAGCAGTTCTTC
TRBV12-5,TRBJ2-4,.,few,CASAIEVSNIQYF,TGTGCTAGTGCCATAGAAGTCTCAAACATTCAGTACTTC
TRBV6-2/TRBV6-3,TRBJ1-1,TRBD1,few,CASSSPQGANTEAFF,TGTGCCAGCAGTTCCCCGCAGGGGGCGAACACTGAAGCTTTCTTT
TRBV24-1,TRBJ2-5,.,.,CATSDNRVLTQETQYF,TGTGCCACCAGTGACAACAGGGTCCTAACCCAAGAGACCCAGTACTTC
TRBV20-1,TRBJ2-5,.,.,CSARSAAQAEETQYF,TGCAGTGCTAGAAGCGCTGCGCAGGCGGAAGAGACCCAGTACTTC
TRBV5-5,TRBJ2-7,TRBD1,many,CASSGTGGEQYF,TGTGCCAGCAGCGGGACAGGGGGCGAGCAGTACTTC
TRBV29-1,TRBJ2-7,.,few,CSVPDHQGSYEQYF,TGCAGCGTTCCGGACCATCAAGGGTCCTACGAGCAGTACTTC
TRBV7-9,TRBJ2-7,TRBD2,.,CASSYRPSGSAAYEQYF,TGTGCCAGCAGCTACCGACCTAGCGGGAGCGCCGCCTACGAGCAGTACTTC
TRBV29-1,TRBJ2-1,.,.,CSVEGQGNYNEQFF,TGCAGCGTTGAAGGTCAGGGCAACTACAATGAGCAGTTCTTC
TRBV5-1,TRBJ2-2,TRBD2,few,CASSLDPSGDAWTGELFF,TGCGCCAGCAGCTTGGACCCCAGCGGGGATGCGTGGACCGGGGAGCTGTTTTTT
TRBV20-1,TRBJ2-5,.,few,CSASLLGHTQGSQETQYF,TGCAGTGCTAGTTTACTAGGTCACACTCAGGGGTCTCAAGAGACCCAGTACTTC
TRBV15,TRBJ2-7,.,.,CATSRGADYEQYF,TGTGCCACCAGCAGGGGCGCGGATTACGAGCAGTACTTC
TRBV5-6,TRBJ2-7,.,few,CASSHTPDGYEQYF,TGTGCCAGCAGCCACACACCTGACGGGTACGAGCAGTACTTC
TRBV7-2,TRBJ2-4,TRBD2,.,CASRTTGTSGGIQYF,TGTGCCAGCAGGACTACCGGGACTAGCGGGGGCATTCAGTACTTC
TRBV2,TRBJ2-2,.,.,CASSVPQAYTGELLF,TGTGCCAGCAGTGTCCCACAGGCTTACACCGGGGAGCTGCTTTTT
TRBV5-1,TRBJ2-4,.,few,CASSFQNIQYF,TGCGCCAGCAGCTTCCAAAACATTCAGTACTTC
TRBV29-1,TRBJ1-1,TRBD1,.,CSVGTGDEAFF,TGCAGCGTTGGGACAGGAGATGAAGCTTTCTTT
TRBV5-5,TRBJ2-1,.,few,CASSFAGAGNEQFF,TGTGCCAGCAGCTTTGCGGGGGCTGGCAATGAGCAGTTCTTC
TRBV29-1,TRBJ2-7,TRBD1,.,CSVRTGETYEQYF,TGCAGCGTTCGGACAGGGGAGACCTACGAGCAGTACTTC
TRBV11-2,TRBJ1-1,.,.,CASSLWGGPTEAFF,TGTGCCAGCAGCTTATGGGGGGGCCCCACTGAAGCTTTCTTT
TRBV10-3,TRBJ2-5,TRBD1,.,CAISIDRAFGTQYF,TGTGCCATCAGCATTGACAGGGCTTTTGGGACCCAGTACTTC
TRBV5-1,TRBJ2-7,TRBD2,few,CASSPLAGGLTSYEQYF,TGCGCCAGCAGCCCTCTAGCGGGAGGCTTGACGTCCTACGAGCAGTACTTC
TRBV29-1,TRBJ2-5,TRBD2,few,CSVVVAGVGETQYF,TGCAGCGTTGTAGTAGCGGGAGTAGGGGAGACCCAGTACTTC
TRBV5-1,TRBJ2-7,TRBD1,.,CASSLLMTGGWHEQYF,TGCGCCAGCAGCCTCTTGATGACAGGGGGATGGCACGAGCAGTACTTC
TRBV7-2,TRBJ2-1,TRBD2,many,CASSRLAGGYNEQFF,TGTGCCAGCAGCAGACTAGCGGGGGGCTACAATGAGCAGTTCTTC
TRBV4-3,TRBJ2-7,TRBD1,.,CASSKGQGRYEQYF,TGCGCCAGCAGCAAGGGACAGGGTCGGTACGAGCAGTACTTC
TRBV27,TRBJ2-2,.,few,CASSLSGSGELFF,TGTGCCAGCAGTTTATCCGGATCCGGGGAGCTGTTTTTT
TRBV27,TRBJ2-7,.,many,CASSFPGSYEQYF,TGTGCCAGCAGTTTCCCGGGGTCCTACGAGCAGTACTTC
TRBV9,TRBJ2-5,.,.,CASSVEGGHQETQYF,TGTGCCAGCAGCGTAGAAGGGGGTCACCAAGAGACCCAGTACTTC
TRBV6-1,TRBJ1-5,.,few,CASKGGFNQPQHF,TGTGCCAGCAAGGGGGGCTTCAATCAGCCCCAGCATTTT
TRBV7-6,TRBJ2-3,.,many,CASSLSGEEGTDTQYF,TGTGCCAGCAGCTTATCGGGGGAGGAGGGCACAGATACGCAGTATTTT
TRBV29-1,TRBJ2-1,TRBD2,.,CSVEGEGNEQFF,TGCAGCGTTGAAGGGGAGGGTAATGAGCAGTTCTTC
TRBV5-1,TRBJ2-3,.,few,CASSLVGVSDTQYF,TGCGCCAGCAGCCTAGTGGGGGTATCCGATACGCAGTATTTT